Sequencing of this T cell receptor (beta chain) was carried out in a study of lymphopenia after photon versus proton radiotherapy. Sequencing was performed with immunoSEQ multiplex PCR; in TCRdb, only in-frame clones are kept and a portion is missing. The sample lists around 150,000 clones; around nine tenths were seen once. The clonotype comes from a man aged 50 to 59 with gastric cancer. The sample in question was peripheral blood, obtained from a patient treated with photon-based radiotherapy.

CDR3 coding DNA: TGCGCCAGCAGCCCTCATACTAGCGGAATTAGCACAGATACGCAGTATTTT. Translated, it gives CASSPHTSGISTDTQYF. The chain links TRBV5-1 to TRBJ2-3; TRBD2 matches at 8 bases. Germline lookup yields CDR1 SGHRS and CDR2 YFSETQ. The CDR3 is 17 residues long. J lost 0 bases, V lost 4 bases, and 10 bases had no gene match.